The sequence of this TCR beta chain was determined in a study of breast tumors, draining lymph nodes, adjacent tissues. TCRdb analysed the multiplex PCR reads with MiXCR anew, one entry per CDR3 protein. The table includes over 250,000 distinct CDR3 sequences, roughly 31% detected once. As for this clonotype: The antigen is undetermined.

The study, taken as a whole, reports: Tumor repertoires ranked between lymph nodes and nontumor tissue in diversity, with V and J gene preferences.

The CDR3 has 16 residues. The trim removed 5 bases at V and 4 bases at J, leaving 7 bases unmatched. Germline V gene lookup returns CDR1 KGHSH and CDR2 LQKENI. Samples came from axillary lymph nodes draining the breast cancer. This TCR was recovered from a female donor with breast cancer. Some clones in this sample may be carry-over from other donors' samples. The chain employs TRBV18 and TRBJ2-2; 10 nucleotides agree with TRBD1. Sample: axillary lymph node tissue. This chain's CDR3 is CASSGRQGASTGELFF. Written as DNA, the CDR3 is TGTGCCAGCTCAGGAAGACAGGGGGCCAGCACCGGGGAGCTGTTTTTT.